This T cell receptor beta chain was sequenced during a study of CD8 T cells in ankylosing spondylitis. TCRdb ran MiXCR on the 5' RACE reads and lists one entry per CDR3 protein. Here the sample spans tens of thousands of distinct CDR3 sequences, approximately 15% being singletons. The specimen was blood. The receptor comes from a male donor with ankylosing spondylitis or in good health (not recorded which).

The CDR3 coding sequence is TGTGCCATAGGCCCCAGCGGGAGCCACAATGAGCAGTTCTTC. It specifies CAIGPSGSHNEQFF. The chain is built from TRBV27 and TRBJ2-1; 8 bases are shared with TRBD2. This CDR3 is built from 14 residues. Germline V lookup: CDR1 MNHEY, CDR2 SMNVEV (reference sequence). V lost 10 bases to trimming and J lost 5 bases; unmatched junction nucleotides: 10.